What follows are 7 T cell receptor beta chains derived from one specimen sequenced in a study of neurological immune-mediated disorders. In TCRdb, the 5' RACE reads were re-called with MiXCR into one record per CDR3 protein. The data show 20,000 to 25,000 distinct CDR3 sequences, roughly 6.2% seen once. Sequencing was performed on CD8+ T cells from blood. The source is a man aged 18 to 30 in good health.

Ten or more counts support this clonotype. The chain is built from TRBV27 and TRBJ1-3, with D tentatively TRBD1 (6 bases). The V gene lost 2 bases and the J gene lost 0 bases, with 26 bases spanning the gap. Germline V CDR1 and CDR2: MNHEY, SMNVEV (reference sequence). The CDR3 loop spans 21 amino acids. The CDR3 sequence is CASSLIGFGRGVPLSGNTIYF. CDR3 DNA: TGTGCCAGCAGTTTAATCGGGTTTGGAAGGGGGGTCCCCCTCTCTGGAAACACCATATATTTT.

This chain connects TRBV29-1 to TRBJ2-7, with D possibly being TRBD1 (6 bases). Trimming cost V 3 bases and J 5 bases, with 17 bases left between them. The germline gives CDR1 SQVTM, CDR2 ANQGSEA. This CDR3 contains 14 residues. CDR3 in DNA: TGCAGCGTTGATTGGCAGGGGCAGTCGAACGAGCAGTACTTC. Protein: CSVDWQGQSNEQYF.

This clonotype has a count of ten or more. The V and J genes are TRBV5-6 and TRBJ1-2, with D unresolved. Per germline, CDR1 SGHDT and CDR2 YYEEEE. V was pared by 2 bases and J by 4 bases, with 12 bases between. This CDR3 spans 14 amino acids. This CDR3 reads CASSFWSEIYGYTF. CDR3 sequence (DNA): TGTGCCAGCAGCTTTTGGTCGGAGATCTATGGCTACACCTTC.

There are many counts of this clonotype. This rearrangement joins TRBV4-1 to TRBJ2-2; weak D call: TRBD1 (5 bases). Per germline, CDR1 MGHRA and CDR2 YSYEKL. Trimming shortened V by 1 base and J by 4 bases, and 13 bases separated the two germline ends. CDR3 length equals 16 residues. The chain's CDR3 is CASSQVTGRATGELFF. The CDR3 region has the DNA TGCGCCAGCAGCCAAGTAACAGGCCGGGCCACCGGGGAGCTGTTTTTT.

This clonotype has at least ten counts. The chain has TRBV5-1 and TRBJ1-2; TRBD1 might be the D (6 bases). V was trimmed by 3 bases and J by 4 bases, leaving 13 bases between them. The germline CDR1 and CDR2 sequences are SGHRS and YFSETQ. The CDR3 sequence is 14 residues long. CDR3: CASSSGGGAYGYTF. DNA of the CDR3: TGCGCCAGCAGCTCCGGGGGGGGGGCCTATGGCTACACCTTC.

This clonotype was seen at least ten times. V usage is TRBV7-2 and J usage is TRBJ1-1; D not resolved. CDR3 length: 13 amino acids. CDR1 is SGHTA, CDR2 FQGNSA, per germline. Trimming took off 3 bases at V and 1 base at J, with 6 bases between the two ends. DNA for the CDR3: TGTGCCAGCAGCTTTGGATGGAACACTGAAGCTTTCTTT. This encodes CASSFGWNTEAFF.

This clonotype occurred many times. The rearrangement joins TRBV29-1 to TRBJ2-5; 8 bases fit TRBD1. Per the germline V gene, CDR1 is SQVTM and CDR2 is ANQGSEA. The CDR3 consists of 13 residues. V was pared by 7 bases and J by 2 bases, with 6 bases of the junction left unmatched. The CDR3 region has the DNA TGCAGCGCGTACAGGGGGTTGCAAGAGACCCAGTACTTC. Its protein product is CSAYRGLQETQYF. Filled out from reference TRBV29-1 and TRBJ2-5, the complete variable domain reads SAVISQKPSRDICQRGTSLTIQCQVDSQVTMMFWYRQQPGQSLTLIATANQGSEATYESGFVIDKFPISRPNLTFSTLTVSNMSPEDSSIYLCSAYRGLQETQYFGPGTRLLVL.